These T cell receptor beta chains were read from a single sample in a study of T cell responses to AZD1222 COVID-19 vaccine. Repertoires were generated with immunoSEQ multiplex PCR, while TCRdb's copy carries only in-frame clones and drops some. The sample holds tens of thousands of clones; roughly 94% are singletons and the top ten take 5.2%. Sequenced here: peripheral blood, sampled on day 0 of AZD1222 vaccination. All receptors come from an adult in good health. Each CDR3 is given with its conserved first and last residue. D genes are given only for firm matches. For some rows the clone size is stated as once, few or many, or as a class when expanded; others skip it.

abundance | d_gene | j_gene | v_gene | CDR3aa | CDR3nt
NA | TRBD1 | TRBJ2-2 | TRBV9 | CASSDHKTGVGELFF | TGTGCCAGCAGCGACCACAAGACAGGGGTGGGGGAGCTGTTTTTT
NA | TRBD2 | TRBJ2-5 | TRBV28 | CASSPAGLAEETQYF | TGTGCCAGCAGTCCAGCGGGACTAGCGGAAGAGACCCAGTACTTC
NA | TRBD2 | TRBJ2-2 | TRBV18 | CASSPRTSGNAPGELFF | TGTGCCAGCTCACCCCGGACTAGCGGGAACGCCCCCGGGGAGCTGTTTTTT
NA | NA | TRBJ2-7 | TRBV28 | CASRGVSYEQYF | TGTGCCAGCAGGGGGGTCTCCTACGAGCAGTACTTC
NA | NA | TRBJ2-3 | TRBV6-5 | CASSYGTFTDTQYF | TGTGCCAGCAGTTATGGGACCTTCACAGATACGCAGTATTTT
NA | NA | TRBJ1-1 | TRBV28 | CASSLTEANTEAFF | TGTGCCAGCAGTCTGACGGAGGCGAACACTGAAGCTTTCTTT
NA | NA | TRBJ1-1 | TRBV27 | CASSLMDSNTEAFF | TGTGCCAGCAGTTTAATGGACAGTAACACTGAAGCTTTCTTT
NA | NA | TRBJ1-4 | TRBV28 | CASIGALGGAANEKLFF | TGTGCCAGCATAGGGGCGCTCGGGGGGGCAGCTAATGAAAAACTGTTTTTT
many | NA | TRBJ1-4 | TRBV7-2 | CASSLPGAANEKLFF | TGTGCCAGCAGCTTACCGGGGGCGGCTAATGAAAAACTGTTTTTT
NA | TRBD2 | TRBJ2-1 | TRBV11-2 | CASSTLAGIRNEQFF | TGTGCCAGCAGCACGTTAGCGGGAATTCGAAATGAGCAGTTCTTC
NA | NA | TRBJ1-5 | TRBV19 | CASRRGGGESQPQHF | TGTGCCAGTAGACGGGGCGGGGGAGAGAGTCAGCCCCAGCATTTT
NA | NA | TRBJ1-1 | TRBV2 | CASSEIGVVAEAFF | TGTGCCAGCAGTGAGATTGGGGTGGTGGCTGAAGCTTTCTTT
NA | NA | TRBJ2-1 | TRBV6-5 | CASSPEWGVEQFF | TGTGCCAGCAGTCCGGAGTGGGGGGTTGAGCAGTTCTTC
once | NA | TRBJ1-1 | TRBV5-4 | CASSLGAQGNEAFF | TGTGCCAGCAGCTTGGGGGCCCAGGGGAATGAAGCTTTCTTT
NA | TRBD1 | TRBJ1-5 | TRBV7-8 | CASSRDRAGQPQHF | TGTGCCAGCAGCAGGGACAGGGCCGGTCAGCCCCAGCATTTT
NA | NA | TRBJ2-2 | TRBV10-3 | CAIGVSVNTGELFF | TGTGCCATCGGGGTCTCGGTAAACACCGGGGAGCTGTTTTTT
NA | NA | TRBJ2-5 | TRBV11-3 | CASSSGETQYF | TGTGCCAGCAGCTCAGGGGAGACCCAGTACTTC
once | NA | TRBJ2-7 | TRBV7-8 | CASSLPGPHEQYF | TGTGCCAGCAGCTTACCAGGCCCCCACGAGCAGTACTTC
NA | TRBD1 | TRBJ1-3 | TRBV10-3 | CATWTGFSGNTIYF | TGTGCCACCTGGACAGGTTTCTCTGGAAACACCATATATTTT
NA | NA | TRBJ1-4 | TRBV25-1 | CASSEGRGVNEKLFF | TGTGCCAGCAGTGAAGGGAGGGGGGTTAATGAAAAACTGTTTTTT
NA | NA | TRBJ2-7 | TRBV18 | CASSPETGQPRGGSSYEQYF | TGTGCCAGCTCACCAGAGACAGGGCAACCCCGGGGCGGGAGCTCCTACGAGCAGTACTTC
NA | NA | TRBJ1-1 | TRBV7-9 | CASSLATGNTEAFF | TGTGCCAGCAGCTTAGCGACAGGGAACACTGAAGCTTTCTTT
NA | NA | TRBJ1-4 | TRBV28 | CASSLGRDEKLFF | TGTGCCAGCAGTTTGGGACGGGATGAAAAACTGTTTTTT
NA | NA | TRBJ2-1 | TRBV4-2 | CASSQWASDYNEQFF | TGTGCCAGCAGCCAATGGGCTAGTGACTACAATGAGCAGTTCTTC
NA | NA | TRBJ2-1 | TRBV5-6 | CASSLARIATYLIYNEQFF | TGTGCCAGCAGCTTGGCCCGTATCGCTACATACTTGATTTACAATGAGCAGTTCTTC
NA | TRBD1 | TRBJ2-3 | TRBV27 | CASSRRSVGTGADTQYF | TGTGCCAGCAGTCGTCGCTCCGTGGGGACAGGGGCCGATACGCAGTATTTT
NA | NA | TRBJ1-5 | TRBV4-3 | CASSQGPGQTNQPQHF | TGCGCCAGCAGCCAAGGCCCTGGACAGACCAATCAGCCCCAGCATTTT
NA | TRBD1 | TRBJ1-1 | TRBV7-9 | CASSLKGGVNTEAFF | TGTGCCAGCAGCTTAAAAGGGGGCGTGAACACTGAAGCTTTCTTT
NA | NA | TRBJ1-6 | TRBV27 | CASSPDRFGLRISPLHF | TGTGCCAGCAGTCCCGACAGGTTTGGGCTCAGGATTTCACCCCTCCACTTT
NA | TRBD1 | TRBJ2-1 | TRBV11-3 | CASSLGRGLNNEQFF | TGTGCCAGCAGCTTAGGCAGGGGGCTGAACAATGAGCAGTTCTTC
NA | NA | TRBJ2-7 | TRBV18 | CASSPGAGHYEQYF | TGTGCCAGCTCACCCGGGGCAGGCCACTACGAGCAGTACTTC
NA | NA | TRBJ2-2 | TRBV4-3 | CASSQVILHTGELFF | TGCGCCAGCAGCCAAGTCATCTTGCACACCGGGGAGCTGTTTTTT
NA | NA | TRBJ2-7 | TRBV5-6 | CASSYQGGYEQYF | TGTGCCAGCAGCTACCAGGGGGGTTACGAGCAGTACTTC
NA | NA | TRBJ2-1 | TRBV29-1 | CSVNNWVKLYNEQFF | TGCAGCGTTAACAATTGGGTCAAGCTCTACAATGAGCAGTTCTTC
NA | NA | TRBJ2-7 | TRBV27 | CASSLSGGYEQYF | TGTGCCAGCAGTTTATCGGGCGGGTACGAGCAGTACTTC
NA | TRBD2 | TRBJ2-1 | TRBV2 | CASRAGAGTSGRDNEQFF | TGTGCCAGCCGGGCAGGAGCCGGGACTAGCGGGAGGGATAATGAGCAGTTCTTC
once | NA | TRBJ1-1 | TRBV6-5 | CASSYLGAAFF | TGTGCCAGCAGTTACTTGGGGGCGGCTTTCTTT
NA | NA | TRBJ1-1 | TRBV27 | CASSFAPNTEAFF | TGTGCCAGCAGTTTCGCCCCTAACACTGAAGCTTTCTTT
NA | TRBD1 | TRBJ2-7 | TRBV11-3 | CASSLGSGTGNYEQYF | TGTGCCAGCAGCTTAGGGTCCGGGACAGGAAATTACGAGCAGTACTTC
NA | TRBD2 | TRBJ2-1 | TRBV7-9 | CASSPYSGRASGQFF | TGTGCCAGCAGCCCTTATAGCGGGAGGGCCTCAGGGCAGTTCTTC
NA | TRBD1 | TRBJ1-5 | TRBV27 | CASSPRPGQRYYSNQPQHF | TGTGCCAGCAGTCCGCGACCGGGACAGCGATACTATAGCAATCAGCCCCAGCATTTT
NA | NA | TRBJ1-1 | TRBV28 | CASNRGLDTEAFF | TGTGCCAGCAACCGGGGACTGGACACTGAAGCTTTCTTT
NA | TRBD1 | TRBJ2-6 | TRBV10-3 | CAAGTGAGANVLTF | TGTGCCGCCGGGACAGGGGCTGGGGCCAACGTCCTGACTTTC
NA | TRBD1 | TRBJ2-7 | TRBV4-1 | CASSPGQGALDEQYF | TGCGCCAGCAGCCCCGGACAGGGGGCCCTCGACGAGCAGTACTTC
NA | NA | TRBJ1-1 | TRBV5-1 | CASSQRTVNTEAFF | TGCGCCAGCAGCCAGAGGACAGTGAACACTGAAGCTTTCTTT
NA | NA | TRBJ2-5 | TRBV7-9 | CASSPPRAAGFETQYF | TGTGCCAGCAGCCCCCCCCGAGCGGCTGGGTTCGAGACCCAGTACTTC
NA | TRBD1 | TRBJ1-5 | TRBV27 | CASSSTYPWTGGQPQHF | TGTGCCAGCAGTTCTACCTACCCTTGGACAGGGGGTCAGCCCCAGCATTTT
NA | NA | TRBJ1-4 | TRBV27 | CASSFSSPRSDEKLFF | TGTGCCAGCAGTTTTAGTTCGCCGAGGAGCGACGAAAAACTGTTTTTT
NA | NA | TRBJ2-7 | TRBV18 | CASSPTTSDYEQYF | TGTGCCAGCTCACCGACGACTAGTGACTACGAGCAGTACTTC
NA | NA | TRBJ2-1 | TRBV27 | CASSFSGINEQFF | TGTGCCAGCAGTTTCTCGGGCATCAATGAGCAGTTCTTC
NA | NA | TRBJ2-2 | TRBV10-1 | CATSRMGGAGELFF | TGCGCCACTTCGCGTATGGGGGGTGCCGGGGAGCTGTTTTTT
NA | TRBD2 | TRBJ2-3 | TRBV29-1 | CSVRTGGNTDTQYF | TGCAGCGTTCGTACGGGAGGGAACACAGATACGCAGTATTTT
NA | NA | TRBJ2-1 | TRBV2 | CASSEGAGSYNEQFF | TGTGCCAGCAGTGAAGGGGCAGGAAGCTACAATGAGCAGTTCTTC
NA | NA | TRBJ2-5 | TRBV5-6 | CASRSGSMAQYF | TGTGCCAGCAGGTCAGGGTCGATGGCCCAGTACTTC
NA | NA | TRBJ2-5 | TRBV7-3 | CASSWSLKETQYF | TGTGCCAGCAGCTGGTCCCTTAAGGAGACCCAGTACTTC